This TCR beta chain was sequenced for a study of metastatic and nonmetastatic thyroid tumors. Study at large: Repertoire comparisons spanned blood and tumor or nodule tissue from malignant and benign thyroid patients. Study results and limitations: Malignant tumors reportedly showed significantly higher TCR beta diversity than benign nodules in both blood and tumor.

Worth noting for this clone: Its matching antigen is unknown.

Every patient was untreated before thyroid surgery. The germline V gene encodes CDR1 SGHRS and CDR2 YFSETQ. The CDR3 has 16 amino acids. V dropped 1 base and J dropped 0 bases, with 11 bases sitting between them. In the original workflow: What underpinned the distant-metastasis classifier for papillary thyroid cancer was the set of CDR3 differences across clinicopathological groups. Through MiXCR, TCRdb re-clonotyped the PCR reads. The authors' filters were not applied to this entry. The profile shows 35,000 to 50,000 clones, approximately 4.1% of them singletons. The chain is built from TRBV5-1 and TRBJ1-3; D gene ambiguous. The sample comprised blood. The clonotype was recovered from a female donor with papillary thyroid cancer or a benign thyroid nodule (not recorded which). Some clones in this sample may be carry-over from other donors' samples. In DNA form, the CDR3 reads TGCGCCAGCAGCTTGTCCCTTCCGGGCTCTGGAAACACCATATATTTT. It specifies CASSLSLPGSGNTIYF.